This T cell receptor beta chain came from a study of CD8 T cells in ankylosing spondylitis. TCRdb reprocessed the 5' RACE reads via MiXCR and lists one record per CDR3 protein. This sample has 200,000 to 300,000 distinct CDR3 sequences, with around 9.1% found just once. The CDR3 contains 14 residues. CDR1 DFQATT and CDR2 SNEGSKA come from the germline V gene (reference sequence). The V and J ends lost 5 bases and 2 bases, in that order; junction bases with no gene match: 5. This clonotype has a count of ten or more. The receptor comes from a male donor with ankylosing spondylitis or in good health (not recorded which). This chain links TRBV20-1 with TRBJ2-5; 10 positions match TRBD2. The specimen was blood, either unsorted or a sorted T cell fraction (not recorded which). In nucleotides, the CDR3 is TGCAGTGCTGGCCAACTAGCGGGGCAAGAGACCCAGTACTTC. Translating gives CSAGQLAGQETQYF.